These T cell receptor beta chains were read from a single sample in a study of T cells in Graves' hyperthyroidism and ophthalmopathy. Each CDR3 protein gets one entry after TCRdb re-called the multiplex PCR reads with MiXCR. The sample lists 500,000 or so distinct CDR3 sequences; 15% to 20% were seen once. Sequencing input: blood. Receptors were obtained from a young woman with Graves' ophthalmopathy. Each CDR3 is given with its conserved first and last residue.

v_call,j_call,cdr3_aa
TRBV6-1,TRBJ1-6,CASSFGDRNNSPLHF
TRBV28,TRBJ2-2,CASSASDSWTDNTGELFF
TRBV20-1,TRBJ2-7,CSAKGQGVPYEQYF
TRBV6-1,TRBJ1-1,CASSLSDGRVTEAFF
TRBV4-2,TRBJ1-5,CASSQEARGFGNQPQHF
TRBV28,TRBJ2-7,CATQGREGLSYEQYF
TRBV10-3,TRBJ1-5,CAISSGVTGEQPQHF
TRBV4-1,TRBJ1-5,CASSPGQGASQPQHF
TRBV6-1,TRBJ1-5,CASSADRANQPQHF
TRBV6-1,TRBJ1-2,CASSDPVGGLYTF
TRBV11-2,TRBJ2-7,CASSFQPEDRGIYEQYF
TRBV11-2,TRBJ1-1,CASSLVGGNSEAFF
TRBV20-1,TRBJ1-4,CSARGQGASKLFF
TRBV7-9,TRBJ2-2,CASSQIIGTGNTGELFF
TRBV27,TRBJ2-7,CASSQRRSYEQYF
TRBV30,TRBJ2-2,CAWGGGPGELFF
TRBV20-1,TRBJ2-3,CSASKGQFPPDTQYF
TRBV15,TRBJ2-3,CATSPRQGTSTDTQYF